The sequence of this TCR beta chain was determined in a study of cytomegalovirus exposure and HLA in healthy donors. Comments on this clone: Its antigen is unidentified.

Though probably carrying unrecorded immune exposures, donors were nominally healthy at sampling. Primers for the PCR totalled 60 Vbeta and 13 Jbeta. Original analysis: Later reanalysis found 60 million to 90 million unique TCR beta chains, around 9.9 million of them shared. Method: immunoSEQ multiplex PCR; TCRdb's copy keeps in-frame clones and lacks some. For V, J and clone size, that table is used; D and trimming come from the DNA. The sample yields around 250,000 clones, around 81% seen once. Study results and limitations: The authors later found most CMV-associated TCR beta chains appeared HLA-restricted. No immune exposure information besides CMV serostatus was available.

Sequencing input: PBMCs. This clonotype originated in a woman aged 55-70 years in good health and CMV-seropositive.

For the CDR3, the DNA is TGTGCCAGCAGTGAGTGGTTGGGACAGGGAACCGGGGAGCTGTTTTTT. Translating it yields CASSEWLGQGTGELFF. The rearrangement joins TRBV6-1 to TRBJ2-2; 9 bases are a match to TRBD1. The CDR3 extends over 16 amino acids. J was trimmed by 5 bases and V by 3 bases; bases with no gene match: 7. The germline CDR1 and CDR2 sequences are MNHNS and SASEGT.